These T cell receptor beta chains were read from a single sample in a study of human T cells and chemical hapten exposure. MiXCR, applied by TCRdb to the 5' RACE reads, yields one record per CDR3 protein. The repertoire includes under 85,000 distinct CDR3 sequences, about 7.7% of them detected once, and 2% to 2.5% sits in the top ten. The receptors were gathered from a male donor in good health. Each CDR3 is given with its conserved first and last residue. The D gene is left open where the match is weak. Clone size is given for some rows only: seen once, a few or many times, or a class if the clone is expanded.

CDR3aa: CASSLVSGDSPLHF; CDR3nt: TGCGCCAGCAGCTTGGTGTCGGGCGATTCACCCCTCCACTTT; j_gene: TRBJ1-6; d_gene: -; abundance: few; v_gene: TRBV5-1
CDR3aa: CASSWLQRNIQYF; CDR3nt: TGTGCCAGCAGCTGGTTACAGAGAAACATTCAGTACTTC; j_gene: TRBJ2-4; d_gene: -; abundance: -; v_gene: TRBV5-6
CDR3aa: CASSPDGPNYGYTF; CDR3nt: TGTGCCAGCTCACCGGACGGCCCTAACTATGGCTACACCTTC; j_gene: TRBJ1-2; d_gene: -; abundance: few; v_gene: TRBV18
CDR3aa: CASSSIGQGEGDTF; CDR3nt: TGTGCCAGCAGCTCTATAGGACAGGGGGAAGGCGACACCTTC; j_gene: TRBJ1-2; d_gene: TRBD1; abundance: -; v_gene: TRBV11-2
CDR3aa: CASSLEARGGYGYTF; CDR3nt: TGTGCCAGCAGCTTAGAGGCGCGAGGCGGCTATGGCTACACCTTC; j_gene: TRBJ1-2; d_gene: -; abundance: few; v_gene: TRBV7-2
CDR3aa: CASSLWEGEAQYF; CDR3nt: TGTGCCAGCAGCTTATGGGAAGGGGAGGCCCAGTACTTC; j_gene: TRBJ2-5; d_gene: -; abundance: many; v_gene: TRBV7-2
CDR3aa: CASTPTGSLGQPQHF; CDR3nt: TGTGCCAGCACTCCGACAGGGAGTTTAGGTCAGCCCCAGCATTTT; j_gene: TRBJ1-5; d_gene: TRBD1; abundance: few; v_gene: TRBV12-3/TRBV12-4
CDR3aa: CASSLTPRPTLTGANVLTF; CDR3nt: TGTGCCAGCAGCTTAACACCACGGCCCACTTTAACTGGGGCCAACGTCCTGACTTTC; j_gene: TRBJ2-6; d_gene: -; abundance: many; v_gene: TRBV7-9
CDR3aa: CASSFAGGVFGDTQYF; CDR3nt: TGTGCCAGCAGCTTCGCAGGAGGGGTCTTCGGGGATACGCAGTATTTT; j_gene: TRBJ2-3; d_gene: -; abundance: -; v_gene: TRBV5-6
CDR3aa: CASSFRTVNSPLHF; CDR3nt: TGTGCCAGCAGTTTTCGGACAGTGAATTCACCCCTCCACTTT; j_gene: TRBJ1-6; d_gene: -; abundance: -; v_gene: TRBV27
CDR3aa: CASSLTSWNIQYF; CDR3nt: TGCGCCAGCAGCTTGACTAGTTGGAACATTCAGTACTTC; j_gene: TRBJ2-4; d_gene: -; abundance: -; v_gene: TRBV5-1
CDR3aa: CASSPTLGRVDQPQHF; CDR3nt: TGTGCCAGCAGCCCCACCTTGGGGCGGGTTGATCAGCCCCAGCATTTT; j_gene: TRBJ1-5; d_gene: -; abundance: few; v_gene: TRBV4-2
CDR3aa: CASSYSDRETDTQYF; CDR3nt: TGTGCCAGCAGTTACTCGGACAGGGAAACAGATACGCAGTATTTT; j_gene: TRBJ2-3; d_gene: TRBD1; abundance: -; v_gene: TRBV6-6
CDR3aa: CSASTGTTSNQPQHF; CDR3nt: TGCAGTGCTAGCACCGGGACCACTAGCAATCAGCCCCAGCATTTT; j_gene: TRBJ1-5; d_gene: -; abundance: -; v_gene: TRBV20-1
CDR3aa: CASSYRSAYEQYF; CDR3nt: TGTGCCAGCAGCTACCGCAGCGCCTACGAGCAGTACTTC; j_gene: TRBJ2-7; d_gene: -; abundance: -; v_gene: TRBV6-5
CDR3aa: CASSTRDGPYEQYF; CDR3nt: TGCGCCAGCAGCACCCGGGACGGACCCTACGAGCAGTACTTC; j_gene: TRBJ2-7; d_gene: -; abundance: many; v_gene: TRBV4-1
CDR3aa: CASSLGSGPAKNIQYF; CDR3nt: TGCGCCAGCAGCCTAGGGAGCGGTCCGGCCAAAAACATTCAGTACTTC; j_gene: TRBJ2-4; d_gene: -; abundance: many; v_gene: TRBV5-1
CDR3aa: CASRIRGGYQETQYF; CDR3nt: TGCGCCAGCAGAATCCGGGGTGGATACCAAGAGACCCAGTACTTC; j_gene: TRBJ2-5; d_gene: -; abundance: -; v_gene: TRBV5-1
CDR3aa: CASSLEGAVGPNTGELFF; CDR3nt: TGTGCCAGCAGCTTAGAAGGCGCGGTGGGCCCGAACACCGGGGAGCTGTTTTTT; j_gene: TRBJ2-2; d_gene: -; abundance: few; v_gene: TRBV11-3
CDR3aa: CASSLDRTSTEAFF; CDR3nt: TGTGCCAGCAGCTTAGACCGGACGAGCACTGAAGCTTTCTTT; j_gene: TRBJ1-1; d_gene: -; abundance: many; v_gene: TRBV11-2
CDR3aa: CASSPNPSSLNTEAFF; CDR3nt: TGTGCCAGCTCACCAAATCCGTCGTCGCTGAACACTGAAGCTTTCTTT; j_gene: TRBJ1-1; d_gene: -; abundance: few; v_gene: TRBV18
CDR3aa: CASSLDGTSSYNEQFF; CDR3nt: TGCGCCAGCAGCTTGGATGGGACTAGCTCCTACAATGAGCAGTTCTTC; j_gene: TRBJ2-1; d_gene: TRBD2; abundance: few; v_gene: TRBV5-1
CDR3aa: CASSLAGGQDTQYF; CDR3nt: TGTGCCAGCAGCCTAGCGGGGGGGCAAGATACGCAGTATTTT; j_gene: TRBJ2-3; d_gene: TRBD2; abundance: few; v_gene: TRBV7-6
CDR3aa: CASSGGPSPNEQFF; CDR3nt: TGTGCCAGCAGTGGAGGGCCTTCCCCCAATGAGCAGTTCTTC; j_gene: TRBJ2-1; d_gene: -; abundance: -; v_gene: TRBV6-6
CDR3aa: CSALGGAPYEQYF; CDR3nt: TGCAGTGCCCTGGGGGGGGCCCCCTACGAGCAGTACTTC; j_gene: TRBJ2-7; d_gene: -; abundance: few; v_gene: TRBV20-1
CDR3aa: CASSLAAGLVETQYF; CDR3nt: TGTGCCAGCAGCTTAGCCGCTGGACTAGTGGAGACCCAGTACTTC; j_gene: TRBJ2-5; d_gene: TRBD2; abundance: many; v_gene: TRBV7-8
CDR3aa: CASGLLPRHRTEAFF; CDR3nt: TGTGCTAGTGGTTTGCTCCCCAGACATCGCACTGAAGCTTTCTTT; j_gene: TRBJ1-1; d_gene: -; abundance: few; v_gene: TRBV12-5
CDR3aa: CASSLGSAYQPQHF; CDR3nt: TGTGCCAGCAGTTTAGGGTCAGCTTATCAGCCCCAGCATTTT; j_gene: TRBJ1-5; d_gene: -; abundance: once; v_gene: TRBV12-3/TRBV12-4
CDR3aa: CASTSIARSSTDTQYF; CDR3nt: TGTGCCAGCACCAGCATCGCCAGATCCTCCACAGATACGCAGTATTTT; j_gene: TRBJ2-3; d_gene: -; abundance: many; v_gene: TRBV5-6
CDR3aa: CASSSTYEQYF; CDR3nt: TGTGCCAGCAGTTCAACCTACGAGCAGTACTTC; j_gene: TRBJ2-7; d_gene: -; abundance: many; v_gene: TRBV12-3/TRBV12-4
CDR3aa: CASSMRLAGAIRETQYF; CDR3nt: TGCGCCAGCAGCATGAGACTAGCGGGAGCCATAAGGGAGACCCAGTACTTC; j_gene: TRBJ2-5; d_gene: TRBD2; abundance: few; v_gene: TRBV5-1
CDR3aa: CASSYSSPKEYNEQFF; CDR3nt: TGTGCCAGCAGTTACTCTTCGCCCAAAGAGTACAATGAGCAGTTCTTC; j_gene: TRBJ2-1; d_gene: -; abundance: -; v_gene: TRBV6-2/TRBV6-3
CDR3aa: CATSRELAGGPSTDTQYF; CDR3nt: TGTGCCACCAGCAGAGAGCTAGCGGGAGGCCCTAGCACAGATACGCAGTATTTT; j_gene: TRBJ2-3; d_gene: TRBD2; abundance: many; v_gene: TRBV15
CDR3aa: CASSLSRGDTEAFF; CDR3nt: TGCGCCAGCAGCTTATCCAGGGGGGACACTGAAGCTTTCTTT; j_gene: TRBJ1-1; d_gene: TRBD1; abundance: -; v_gene: TRBV5-1
CDR3aa: CASSQDQADSPLHF; CDR3nt: TGCGCCAGCAGCCAAGATCAGGCAGATTCACCCCTCCACTTT; j_gene: TRBJ1-6; d_gene: -; abundance: -; v_gene: TRBV4-3
CDR3aa: CASSSGVYETQYF; CDR3nt: TGTGCCAGCAGCTCCGGGGTATACGAGACCCAGTACTTC; j_gene: TRBJ2-5; d_gene: -; abundance: -; v_gene: TRBV7-9
CDR3aa: CASSQDVAGRSEQFF; CDR3nt: TGCGCCAGCAGCCAAGATGTAGCGGGGAGGAGTGAGCAGTTCTTC; j_gene: TRBJ2-1; d_gene: TRBD2; abundance: few; v_gene: TRBV4-1
CDR3aa: CASSEYSRTDTQYF; CDR3nt: TGTGCCAGCAGTGAATATAGCAGAACGGATACGCAGTATTTT; j_gene: TRBJ2-3; d_gene: -; abundance: many; v_gene: TRBV6-1
CDR3aa: CASSLSGDREAFF; CDR3nt: TGTGCCAGCAGTTTATCGGGAGACAGGGAGGCTTTCTTT; j_gene: TRBJ1-1; d_gene: TRBD1; abundance: -; v_gene: TRBV27
CDR3aa: CASSVETSVAGELFF; CDR3nt: TGTGCCAGCAGTGTTGAGACTAGCGTTGCCGGGGAGCTGTTTTTT; j_gene: TRBJ2-2; d_gene: TRBD2; abundance: many; v_gene: TRBV6-1
CDR3aa: CSVEDRGQGETGNTIYF; CDR3nt: TGCAGCGTTGAAGATCGGGGACAGGGGGAGACAGGAAACACCATATATTTT; j_gene: TRBJ1-3; d_gene: TRBD1; abundance: many; v_gene: TRBV29-1
CDR3aa: CAISSTEKAGELFF; CDR3nt: TGTGCCATCAGCTCGACAGAGAAGGCCGGGGAGCTGTTTTTT; j_gene: TRBJ2-2; d_gene: -; abundance: -; v_gene: TRBV10-3
CDR3aa: CASSLMGGMWDTDTQYF; CDR3nt: TGTGCCAGCAGCTTGATGGGGGGTATGTGGGACACAGATACGCAGTATTTT; j_gene: TRBJ2-3; d_gene: -; abundance: few; v_gene: TRBV5-4
CDR3aa: CASSPLAGGGSTDTQYF; CDR3nt: TGTGCCAGCAGCCCTCTAGCCGGCGGGGGTAGCACAGATACGCAGTATTTT; j_gene: TRBJ2-3; d_gene: TRBD2; abundance: -; v_gene: TRBV6-1
CDR3aa: CASTQTGGGNQPQHF; CDR3nt: TGTGCCAGTACCCAAACGGGGGGCGGCAATCAGCCCCAGCATTTT; j_gene: TRBJ1-5; d_gene: -; abundance: -; v_gene: TRBV19
CDR3aa: CASSQDLVGTEAFF; CDR3nt: TGTGCCAGCAGCCAAGATCTAGTGGGGACTGAAGCTTTCTTT; j_gene: TRBJ1-1; d_gene: -; abundance: few; v_gene: TRBV3-1
CDR3aa: CASSSQGNEKLFF; CDR3nt: TGTGCCAGCAGCTCACAGGGGAATGAAAAACTGTTTTTT; j_gene: TRBJ1-4; d_gene: TRBD1; abundance: few; v_gene: TRBV12-3/TRBV12-4
CDR3aa: CAISEQMTGANEKLFF; CDR3nt: TGTGCCATCAGTGAGCAGATGACAGGGGCTAATGAAAAACTGTTTTTT; j_gene: TRBJ1-4; d_gene: TRBD1; abundance: -; v_gene: TRBV10-3
CDR3aa: CASSYYGPGPSTDTQYF; CDR3nt: TGTGCCAGCAGTTACTACGGCCCGGGACCCAGCACAGATACGCAGTATTTT; j_gene: TRBJ2-3; d_gene: -; abundance: many; v_gene: TRBV6-6
CDR3aa: CASRDKAGGFYNEQFF; CDR3nt: TGTGCCAGCAGGGATAAAGCGGGGGGCTTCTACAATGAGCAGTTCTTC; j_gene: TRBJ2-1; d_gene: TRBD2; abundance: many; v_gene: TRBV12-3/TRBV12-4
CDR3aa: CASSLSGRANYGDTF; CDR3nt: TGTGCCAGCAGTTTATCAGGACGGGCTAACTATGGCGACACCTTC; j_gene: TRBJ1-2; d_gene: -; abundance: -; v_gene: TRBV27
CDR3aa: CASSQVGTANEAFF; CDR3nt: TGTGCCAGCAGCCAAGTTGGGACAGCGAATGAAGCTTTCTTT; j_gene: TRBJ1-1; d_gene: TRBD1; abundance: many; v_gene: TRBV3-1
CDR3aa: CASTGQGYEQYF; CDR3nt: TGTGCCAGCACTGGACAGGGCTACGAGCAGTACTTC; j_gene: TRBJ2-7; d_gene: TRBD1; abundance: few; v_gene: TRBV6-5
CDR3aa: CASSFGSGYEQYF; CDR3nt: TGTGCCAGCAGCTTCGGTAGCGGCTACGAGCAGTACTTC; j_gene: TRBJ2-7; d_gene: -; abundance: few; v_gene: TRBV5-6